Shown below are 3 T cell receptor beta chains from a single sample sequenced in a study of blood T cell repertoires in COVID-19 (dated by TCRdb to 2018 to 2020). The method behind the library was the immunoSEQ multiplex PCR assay. TCRdb limited this immuneACCESS table to in-frame rearrangements with V and J called. A share of clones is missing; checked studies link under half to unresolved V genes, and the rest is unexplained. Within this sample are about 140,000 clones, with 60% to 85% of them counted one time only. The leading ten clones occupy 3.5% to 5.5% of the sample. The material sequenced was peripheral blood. The receptors originated from a woman older than 75 with active or convalescent COVID-19.

The chain uses TRBV6-5 and TRBJ1-1; a possible D gene is TRBD1 (6 bases). CDR1 and CDR2 (germline): MNHEY, SVGAGI. This CDR3 has 14 residues. V was trimmed by 10 bases and J by 5 bases, leaving 20 bases between them. The CDR3 bases are TGTGCCACAGGGGCCACGAGGGTAAGGACTGAAGCTTTCTTT. Protein sequence: CATGATRVRTEAFF.

This chain connects TRBV6-2 or TRBV6-3 to TRBJ1-5; 11 nucleotides align to TRBD1. Unmatched junction bases numbered 5, after V lost 6 bases and J lost 7 bases. The CDR3 is 14 amino acids. Germline loops: CDR1 MNHEY, CDR2 SVGEGT. The CDR3 region has the DNA TGTGCCAGCAGCGTTGGGACAGGGGGACAGCCCCAGCATTTT. Its protein product is CASSVGTGGQPQHF.

The rearrangement uses TRBV5-1 and TRBJ2-1, with a tentative D call TRBD2 (6 bases). This CDR3 has 16 amino acids. Deletions cut 0 bases from V and 5 bases from J, with 15 bases between. CDR1 is SGHRS and CDR2 is YFSETQ in the germline V gene. CDR3 region: CASSLARRGTNNEQFF. The CDR3 nucleotides read TGCGCCAGCAGCTTGGCACGGAGGGGTACTAACAATGAGCAGTTCTTC.